This TCR beta chain emerged from a study of CD8+ T cells in alopecia areata. V shed 5 bases and J 0 bases; nucleotides not matched to a gene: 1. The CDR3 loop spans 13 amino acids. Germline V CDR1 and CDR2: SQVTM, ANQGSEA. Sequencing relied on a cDNA template that was reverse transcribed from extracted RNA. Measured with immunoSEQ multiplex PCR; TCRdb has only the in-frame clones, and not every one. This sample carries 140,000 to 150,000 clones, around 50% of them seen once, and the ten largest clones take approximately 6.5%. This sequence originates from a human donor with alopecia areata. The specimen was CD4+ T cells sorted from blood, collected at week 0. The chain couples TRBV29-1 to TRBJ1-3; 7 bases match TRBD1. The CDR3 DNA sequence: TGCAGCGTTTGGGACAGCTCTGGAAACACCATATATTTT. Its translation is CSVWDSSGNTIYF. The full variable domain, rest sourced from reference TRBV29-1 and TRBJ1-3, is SAVISQKPSRDICQRGTSLTIQCQVDSQVTMMFWYRQQPGQSLTLIATANQGSEATYESGFVIDKFPISRPNLTFSTLTVSNMSPEDSSIYLCSVWDSSGNTIYFGEGSWLTVV.